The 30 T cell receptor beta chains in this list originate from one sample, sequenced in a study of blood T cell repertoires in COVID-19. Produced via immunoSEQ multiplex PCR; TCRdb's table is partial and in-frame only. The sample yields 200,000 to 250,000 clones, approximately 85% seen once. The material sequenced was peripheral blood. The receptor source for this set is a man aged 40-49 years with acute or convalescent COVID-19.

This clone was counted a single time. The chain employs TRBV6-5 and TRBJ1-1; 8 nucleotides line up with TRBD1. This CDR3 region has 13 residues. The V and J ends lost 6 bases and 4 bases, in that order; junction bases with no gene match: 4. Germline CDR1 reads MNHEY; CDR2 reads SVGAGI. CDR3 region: CASRTGQGTEAFF. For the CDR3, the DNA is TGTGCCAGCAGAACTGGACAGGGCACTGAAGCTTTCTTT.

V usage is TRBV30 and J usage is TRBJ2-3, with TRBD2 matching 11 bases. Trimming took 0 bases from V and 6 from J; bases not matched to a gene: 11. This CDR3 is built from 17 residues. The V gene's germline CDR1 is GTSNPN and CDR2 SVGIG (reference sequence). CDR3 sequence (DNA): TGTGCCTGGAGTGTAAGGTTAACTAGCGGGGGAGGGGATACGCAGTATTTT. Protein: CAWSVRLTSGGGDTQYF.

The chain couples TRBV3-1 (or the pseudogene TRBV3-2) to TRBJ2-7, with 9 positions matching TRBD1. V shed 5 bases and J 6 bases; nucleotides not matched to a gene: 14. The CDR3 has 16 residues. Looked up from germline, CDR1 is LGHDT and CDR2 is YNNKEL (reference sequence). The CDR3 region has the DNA TGTGCCAGCAGCTCGAATACGGGACAGGGAGGTCGCGAGCAGTACTTC. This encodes CASSSNTGQGGREQYF.

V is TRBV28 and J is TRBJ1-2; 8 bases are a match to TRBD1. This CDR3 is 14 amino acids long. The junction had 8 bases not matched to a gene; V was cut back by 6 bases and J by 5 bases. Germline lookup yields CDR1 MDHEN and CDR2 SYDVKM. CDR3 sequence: CASRVTGDAYGYTF. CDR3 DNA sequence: TGTGCCAGCAGAGTGACAGGGGACGCTTATGGCTACACCTTC.

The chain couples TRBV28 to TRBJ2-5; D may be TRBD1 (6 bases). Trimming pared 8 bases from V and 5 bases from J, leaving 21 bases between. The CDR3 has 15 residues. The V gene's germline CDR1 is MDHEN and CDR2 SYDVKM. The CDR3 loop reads CASGIVQGWKETQYF. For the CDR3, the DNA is TGTGCCAGCGGAATCGTACAGGGTTGGAAGGAGACCCAGTACTTC.

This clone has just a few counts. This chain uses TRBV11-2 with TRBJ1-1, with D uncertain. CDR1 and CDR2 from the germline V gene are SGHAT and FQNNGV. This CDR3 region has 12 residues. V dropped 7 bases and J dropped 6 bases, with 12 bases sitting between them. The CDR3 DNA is TGTGCCAGCACCCCCCGGAGCGCTGAAGCTTTCTTT. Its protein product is CASTPRSAEAFF.

DNA of the CDR3: TGTGCCACCAGCAGAGCCAGCGGGGGGCCCGACGAGCAGTACTTC. It translates to CATSRASGGPDEQYF. This chain uses TRBV15 with TRBJ2-7; TRBD2 agrees at 9 bases. The trim removed 1 base at V and 5 bases at J, leaving 6 bases unmatched. The CDR3 extends over 15 amino acids. The germline V gene has CDR1 LNHNV and CDR2 YYDKDF (reference sequence).

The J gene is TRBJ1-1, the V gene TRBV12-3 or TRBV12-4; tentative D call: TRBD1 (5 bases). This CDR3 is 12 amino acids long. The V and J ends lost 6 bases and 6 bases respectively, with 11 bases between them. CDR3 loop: CASRAGTAEAFF. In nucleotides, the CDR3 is TGTGCCAGCAGGGCGGGGACCGCTGAAGCTTTCTTT.

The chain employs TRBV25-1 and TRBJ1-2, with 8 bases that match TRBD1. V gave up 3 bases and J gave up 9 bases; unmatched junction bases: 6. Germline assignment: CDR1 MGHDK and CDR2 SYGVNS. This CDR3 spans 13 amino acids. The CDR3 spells CASSERTGLSYTF. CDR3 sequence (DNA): TGTGCCAGCAGTGAGAGGACAGGGTTGAGCTACACCTTC.

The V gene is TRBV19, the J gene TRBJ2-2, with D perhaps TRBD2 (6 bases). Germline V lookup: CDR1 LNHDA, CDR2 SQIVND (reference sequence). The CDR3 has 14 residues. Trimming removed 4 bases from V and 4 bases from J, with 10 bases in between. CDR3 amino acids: CASSRGVGTGELFF. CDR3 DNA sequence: TGTGCCAGTAGTAGGGGGGTTGGCACCGGGGAGCTGTTTTTT.

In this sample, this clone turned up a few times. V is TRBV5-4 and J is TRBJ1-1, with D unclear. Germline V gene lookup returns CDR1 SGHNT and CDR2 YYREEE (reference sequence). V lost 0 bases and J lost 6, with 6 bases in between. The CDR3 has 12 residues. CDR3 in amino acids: CASSLDGSEAFF. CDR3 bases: TGTGCCAGCAGCTTGGACGGGTCTGAAGCTTTCTTT.

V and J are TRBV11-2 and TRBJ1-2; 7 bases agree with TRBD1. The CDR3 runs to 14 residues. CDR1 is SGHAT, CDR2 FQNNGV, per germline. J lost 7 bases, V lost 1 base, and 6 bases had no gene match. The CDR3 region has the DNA TGTGCCAGCAGCTTAGGGGGACAGAGGAGTGGCTACACCTTC. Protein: CASSLGGQRSGYTF.

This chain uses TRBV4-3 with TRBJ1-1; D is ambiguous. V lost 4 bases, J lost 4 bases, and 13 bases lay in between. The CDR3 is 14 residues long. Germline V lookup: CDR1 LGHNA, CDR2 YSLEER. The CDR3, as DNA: TGCGCCAGCAGCCGTACAGATACTGGCACTGAAGCTTTCTTT. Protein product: CASSRTDTGTEAFF.

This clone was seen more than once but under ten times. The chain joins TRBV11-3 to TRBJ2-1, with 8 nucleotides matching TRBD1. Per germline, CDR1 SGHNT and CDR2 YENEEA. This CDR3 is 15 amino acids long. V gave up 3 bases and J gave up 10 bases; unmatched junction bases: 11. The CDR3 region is CASSFQGAGESEQFF. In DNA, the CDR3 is TGTGCCAGCAGCTTTCAGGGGGCTGGTGAAAGCGAGCAGTTCTTC.

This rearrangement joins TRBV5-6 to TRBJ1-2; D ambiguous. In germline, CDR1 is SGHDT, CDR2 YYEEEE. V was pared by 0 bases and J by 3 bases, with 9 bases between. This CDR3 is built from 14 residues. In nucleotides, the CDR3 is TGTGCCAGCAGCTTGGGTTACGGAGACTATGGCTACACCTTC. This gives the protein CASSLGYGDYGYTF.

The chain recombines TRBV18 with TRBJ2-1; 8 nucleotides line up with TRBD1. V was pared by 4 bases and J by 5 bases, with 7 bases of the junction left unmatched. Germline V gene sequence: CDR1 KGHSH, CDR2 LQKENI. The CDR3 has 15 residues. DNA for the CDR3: TGTGCCAGCTCACTCTTCGGGGACAGGAACAATGAGCAGTTCTTC. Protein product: CASSLFGDRNNEQFF.

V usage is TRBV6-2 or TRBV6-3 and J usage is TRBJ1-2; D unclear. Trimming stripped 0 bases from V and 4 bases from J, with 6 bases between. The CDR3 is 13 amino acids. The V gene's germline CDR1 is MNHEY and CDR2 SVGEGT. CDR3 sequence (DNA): TGTGCCAGCAGTTACTCCACCGGCTATGGCTACACCTTC. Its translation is CASSYSTGYGYTF.

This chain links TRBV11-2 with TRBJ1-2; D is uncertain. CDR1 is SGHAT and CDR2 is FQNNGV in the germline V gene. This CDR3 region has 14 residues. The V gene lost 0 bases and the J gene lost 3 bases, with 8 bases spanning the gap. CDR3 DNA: TGTGCCAGCAGCTTAGATCTTGTAGACTATGGCTACACCTTC. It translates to CASSLDLVDYGYTF.

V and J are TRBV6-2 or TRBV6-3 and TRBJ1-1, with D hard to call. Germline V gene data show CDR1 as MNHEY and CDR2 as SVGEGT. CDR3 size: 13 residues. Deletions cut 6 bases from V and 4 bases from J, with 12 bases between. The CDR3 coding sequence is TGTGCCAGCAGCCCGGCCGAATTCACTGAAGCTTTCTTT. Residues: CASSPAEFTEAFF.

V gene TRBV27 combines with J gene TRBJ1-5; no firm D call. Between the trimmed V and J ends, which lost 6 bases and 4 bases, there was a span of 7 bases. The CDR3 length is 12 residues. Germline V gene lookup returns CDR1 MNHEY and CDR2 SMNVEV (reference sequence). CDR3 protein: CASRGSNQPQHF. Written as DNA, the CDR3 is TGTGCCAGCAGGGGCAGTAATCAGCCCCAGCATTTT.

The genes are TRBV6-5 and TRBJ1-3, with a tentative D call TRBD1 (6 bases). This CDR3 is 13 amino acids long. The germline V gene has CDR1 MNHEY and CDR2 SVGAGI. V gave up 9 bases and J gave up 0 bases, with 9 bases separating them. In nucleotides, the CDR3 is TGTGCCAGTACAGGGACCTCTGGAAACACCATATATTTT. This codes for CASTGTSGNTIYF.

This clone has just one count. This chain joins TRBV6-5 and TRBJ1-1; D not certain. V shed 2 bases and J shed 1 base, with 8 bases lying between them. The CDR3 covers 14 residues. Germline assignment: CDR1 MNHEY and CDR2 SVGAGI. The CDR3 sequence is CASSYAAENTEAFF. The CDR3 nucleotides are TGTGCCAGCAGTTACGCGGCGGAGAACACTGAAGCTTTCTTT.

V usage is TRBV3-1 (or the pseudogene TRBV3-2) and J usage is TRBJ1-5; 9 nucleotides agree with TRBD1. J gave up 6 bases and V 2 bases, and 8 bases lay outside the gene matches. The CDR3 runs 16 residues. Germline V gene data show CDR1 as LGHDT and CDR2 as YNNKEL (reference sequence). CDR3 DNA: TGTGCCAGCAGCCAATCCGGGACAGGGATAACTCAGCCCCAGCATTTT. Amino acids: CASSQSGTGITQPQHF.

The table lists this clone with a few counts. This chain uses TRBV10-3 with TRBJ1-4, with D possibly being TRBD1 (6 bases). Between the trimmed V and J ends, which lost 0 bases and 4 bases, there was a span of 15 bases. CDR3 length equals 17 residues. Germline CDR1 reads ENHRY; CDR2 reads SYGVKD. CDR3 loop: CAISESFVTGINEKLFF. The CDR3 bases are TGTGCCATCAGTGAGTCTTTCGTAACAGGGATTAATGAAAAACTGTTTTTT.

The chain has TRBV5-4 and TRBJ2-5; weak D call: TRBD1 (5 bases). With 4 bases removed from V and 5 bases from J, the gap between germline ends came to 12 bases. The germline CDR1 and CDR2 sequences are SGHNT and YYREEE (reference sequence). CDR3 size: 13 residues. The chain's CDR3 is CASSPTESETQYF. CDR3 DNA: TGTGCCAGCAGCCCGACAGAATCGGAGACCCAGTACTTC.

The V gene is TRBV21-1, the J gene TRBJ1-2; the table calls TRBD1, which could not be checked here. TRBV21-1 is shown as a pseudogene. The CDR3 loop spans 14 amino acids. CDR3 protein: CASRSGPLFYGYTF. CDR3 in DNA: TGTGCCAGCAGGTCTGGGCCACTCTTTTATGGCTACACCTTC.

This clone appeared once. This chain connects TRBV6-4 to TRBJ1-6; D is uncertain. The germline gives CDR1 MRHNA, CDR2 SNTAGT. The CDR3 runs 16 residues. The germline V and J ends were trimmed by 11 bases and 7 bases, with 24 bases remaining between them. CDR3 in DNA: TGTGCCGATATGGAGCGCGCGTCCTCAAACAATTCACCCCTCCACTTT. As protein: CADMERASSNNSPLHF.

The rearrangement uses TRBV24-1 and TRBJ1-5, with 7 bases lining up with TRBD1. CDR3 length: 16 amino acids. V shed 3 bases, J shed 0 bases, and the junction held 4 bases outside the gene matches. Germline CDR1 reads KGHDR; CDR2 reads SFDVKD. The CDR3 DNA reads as TGTGCCACCAGTGATCACAGGGGACTTAGCAATCAGCCCCAGCATTTT. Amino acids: CATSDHRGLSNQPQHF.

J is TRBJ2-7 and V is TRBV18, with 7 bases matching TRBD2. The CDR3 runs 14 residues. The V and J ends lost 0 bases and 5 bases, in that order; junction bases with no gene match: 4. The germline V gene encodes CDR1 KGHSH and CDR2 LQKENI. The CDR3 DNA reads TGTGCCAGCTCACCACCTGGGGGGGGGAACGAGCAGTACTTC. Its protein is CASSPPGGGNEQYF.

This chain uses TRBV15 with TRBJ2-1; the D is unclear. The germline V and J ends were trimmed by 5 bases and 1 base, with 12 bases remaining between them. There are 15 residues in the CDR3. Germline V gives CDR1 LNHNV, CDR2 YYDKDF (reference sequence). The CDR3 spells CATSEATVSYNEQFF. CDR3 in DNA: TGTGCCACCAGCGAGGCTACGGTGTCCTACAATGAGCAGTTCTTC.